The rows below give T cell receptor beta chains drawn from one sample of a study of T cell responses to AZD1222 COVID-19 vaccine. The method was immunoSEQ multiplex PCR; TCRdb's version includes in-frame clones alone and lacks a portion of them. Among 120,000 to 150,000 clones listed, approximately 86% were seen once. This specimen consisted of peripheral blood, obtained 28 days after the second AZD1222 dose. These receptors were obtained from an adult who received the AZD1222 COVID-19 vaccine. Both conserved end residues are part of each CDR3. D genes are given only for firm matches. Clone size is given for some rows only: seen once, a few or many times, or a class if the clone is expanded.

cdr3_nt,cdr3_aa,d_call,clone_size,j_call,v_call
TGTGCCAGCTCAAAGACAGGGGTCGGGAATGAAAAACTGTTTTTT,CASSKTGVGNEKLFF,TRBD1,NA,TRBJ1-4,TRBV18
TGTGCCAGCCTTAAACTCGGACAGGGAGGTCTGAGGGAGCAGTACTTC,CASLKLGQGGLREQYF,TRBD1,once,TRBJ2-7,TRBV27
TGTGCCAGCAGCTTAGCTCCTCGGGGGTACCGGGTGGACGAGCAGTACTTC,CASSLAPRGYRVDEQYF,NA,NA,TRBJ2-7,TRBV7-9
TGTGCCAGCTCACCTGGACTTCAGAATAATTCACCCCTCCACTTT,CASSPGLQNNSPLHF,NA,NA,TRBJ1-6,TRBV18
TGCGCCAGCAGCCCTCCCCGGGACAGCTACACTGAAGCTTTCTTT,CASSPPRDSYTEAFF,TRBD1,NA,TRBJ1-1,TRBV5-1
TGCAGCGTTGATGGGGCCCATGGCTACACCTTC,CSVDGAHGYTF,NA,NA,TRBJ1-2,TRBV29-1
TGCGCCAGCAGCTTAGGAGACAGGGATAGCAATCAGCCCCAGCATTTT,CASSLGDRDSNQPQHF,TRBD1,NA,TRBJ1-5,TRBV5-1
TGTGCCAGCAGGGGCGACAGGGGGAGCAATCAGCCCCAGCATTTT,CASRGDRGSNQPQHF,TRBD1,NA,TRBJ1-5,TRBV2
TGTGCCAGTAGCCCCCTCCCGGGACAGGCCACCACTGAAGCTTTCTTT,CASSPLPGQATTEAFF,TRBD1,NA,TRBJ1-1,TRBV19
TGTGCCTGGAGGGGTCTAGGGAACACTGAAGCTTTCTTT,CAWRGLGNTEAFF,NA,NA,TRBJ1-1,TRBV30
TGTGCCAGCAATAGTGGACAGGTAGGCGGCTACACCTTC,CASNSGQVGGYTF,TRBD1,NA,TRBJ1-2,TRBV6-5
TGTGCCAGCAGCTTGGCCACAGGGTTCGATGGCTACACCTTC,CASSLATGFDGYTF,NA,NA,TRBJ1-2,TRBV5-4
TGTGCCAGCAGCGAGGCGCCTGGCTGGGGAAATCAGCCCCAGCATTTT,CASSEAPGWGNQPQHF,NA,NA,TRBJ1-5,TRBV11-2
TGTGCCAGCAGCTCGACGGGAAACACCATATATTTT,CASSSTGNTIYF,NA,NA,TRBJ1-3,TRBV6-5
TGTGCCAGTAGTAGAGGCCTGGTTACTAATGAAAAACTGTTTTTT,CASSRGLVTNEKLFF,NA,NA,TRBJ1-4,TRBV19
TGTGCCAGCAGCCCCCAGTGGGCGGGGGGGCCAGATACGCAGTATTTT,CASSPQWAGGPDTQYF,TRBD2,NA,TRBJ2-3,TRBV7-2
TGTGCCACCGGAAACCGGGGCTCCCTGGAGACCCAGTACTTC,CATGNRGSLETQYF,NA,NA,TRBJ2-5,TRBV15
TGTGCCAGCAGTTCACCGGGACAGGGGGCGTCTCGCTACGAGCAGTACTTC,CASSSPGQGASRYEQYF,TRBD1,NA,TRBJ2-7,TRBV28
TGCGCCAGCAGGGTGGACAGCAGCACAGATACGCAGTATTTT,CASRVDSSTDTQYF,NA,NA,TRBJ2-3,TRBV10-1
TGTGCCAGTAAAGATTGGACAGGGATGAACACTGAAGCTTTCTTT,CASKDWTGMNTEAFF,TRBD1,few,TRBJ1-1,TRBV19
TGTGCCAGCAGCCTCCAGGGGGCGCTGGACAATGAGCAGTTCTTC,CASSLQGALDNEQFF,TRBD1,NA,TRBJ2-1,TRBV9
TGTGCCATCAGGGGACAGTTCCCCGAAGCTTTCTTT,CAIRGQFPEAFF,TRBD1,once,TRBJ1-1,TRBV10-3
TGTGCCTGGGGATCCCTCGAGGAGACCCAGTACTTC,CAWGSLEETQYF,NA,NA,TRBJ2-5,TRBV30
TGTGCCAGCAGAACGGGACAGGGCCTTTATGGCTACACCTTC,CASRTGQGLYGYTF,TRBD1,NA,TRBJ1-2,TRBV28
TGTGCCAGATCGGGGCTGGAGGGGGAAAAACTGTTTTTT,CARSGLEGEKLFF,NA,few,TRBJ1-4,TRBV2
TGTGCCAGCACCAGACTAGCGGCAAGGTCCTACGAGCAGTACTTC,CASTRLAARSYEQYF,TRBD2,NA,TRBJ2-7,TRBV6-5
TGTGCCAGCAGTTATCAGGGCAGCTTCTCCTACGAGCAGTACTTC,CASSYQGSFSYEQYF,NA,NA,TRBJ2-7,TRBV6-6
TGTGCCAGCAGCCACAGGGGGAATTCACCCCTCCACTTT,CASSHRGNSPLHF,TRBD1,NA,TRBJ1-6,TRBV3-1/TRBV3-2
TGTGCCAGCAGCGTTGGGGCTAGCGGGGGGGATTTATTCATCACAGATACGCAGTATTTT,CASSVGASGGDLFITDTQYF,TRBD2,NA,TRBJ2-3,TRBV9
TGTGCCATCAGTGAACAGTTTAGCAATCAGCCCCAGCATTTT,CAISEQFSNQPQHF,NA,NA,TRBJ1-5,TRBV10-3
TGTGCCAGCAGTCCTAGACAGGGCGCCTACTACGAGCAGTACTTC,CASSPRQGAYYEQYF,TRBD1,NA,TRBJ2-7,TRBV27
TGTGCCAGTAGTTCCGGACGGATTAATCAGCCCCAGCATTTT,CASSSGRINQPQHF,NA,NA,TRBJ1-5,TRBV19
TGTGCCAGCAGCCTGCAGGGGGCTGGGGCCAACGTCCTGACTTTC,CASSLQGAGANVLTF,TRBD1,NA,TRBJ2-6,TRBV11-2
TGTGCCAGCAGCTCCTTTTCTTCTTTGGGGAGTAGTAGAGGCAGAGAGCAGTTCTTC,CASSSFSSLGSSRGREQFF,NA,NA,TRBJ2-1,TRBV11-2
TGTGCTAGTGGTTTGGACTCGGCGGGAGTGGTAGTGAGGAATGAGCAGTTCTTC,CASGLDSAGVVVRNEQFF,TRBD2,NA,TRBJ2-1,TRBV12-5
TGTGCCAGCAGTCCAACGACAGGGCCGAGTGAAAAACTGTTTTTT,CASSPTTGPSEKLFF,TRBD1,NA,TRBJ1-4,TRBV2
TGTGCCAGTAGTCGTGTAGCGGGGGGTTTAAGAGAGACCCAGTACTTC,CASSRVAGGLRETQYF,TRBD2,NA,TRBJ2-5,TRBV19
TGTGCCAGCAGCTTATTCCAGGCCTCCTACGAGCAGTACTTC,CASSLFQASYEQYF,NA,NA,TRBJ2-7,TRBV7-2
TGTGCCAGTAGCACCCGGGACAGGGTTGGAAACACCATATATTTT,CASSTRDRVGNTIYF,TRBD1,NA,TRBJ1-3,TRBV19
TGCGCCAGCAGGGAGGACCTTGGGGACACTGAAGCTTTCTTT,CASREDLGDTEAFF,NA,NA,TRBJ1-1,TRBV10-1
TGTGCCAGCTCACCACCGGGTAGCGGAGGCACAGATACGCAGTATTTT,CASSPPGSGGTDTQYF,NA,NA,TRBJ2-3,TRBV18
TGTGCCAGCAGCGAACGGGGGGGGGCCCGCTACGAGCAGTACTTC,CASSERGGARYEQYF,TRBD2,NA,TRBJ2-7,TRBV13
TGCGCCAGCAGCGGTGGCGGGGCTAGCTCCTACAATGAGCAGTTCTTC,CASSGGGASSYNEQFF,NA,once,TRBJ2-1,TRBV5-1
TGCGCCAGCAGCTTGAAGGACTATGCCTACGAGCAGTACTTC,CASSLKDYAYEQYF,NA,NA,TRBJ2-7,TRBV4-1
TGTGCCAGCAGCCCGGGTTTGGGGTTTAATGAAAAACTGTTTTTT,CASSPGLGFNEKLFF,NA,NA,TRBJ1-4,TRBV7-2
TGCGCCAGCAGCCAAGATTTGGACAGGTTCACAAGCTATGGCTACACCTTC,CASSQDLDRFTSYGYTF,TRBD1,once,TRBJ1-2,TRBV4-1
TGTGCCAGCAGCCCGACCCGAACACACTATGGCTACACCTTC,CASSPTRTHYGYTF,NA,NA,TRBJ1-2,TRBV27
TGTGCCAGCAGGCTAGCCACCGGGGAGCTGTTTTTT,CASRLATGELFF,NA,NA,TRBJ2-2,TRBV6-5
TGTGCCTGGAGTGTGTGGGGGAGATCCTACGAGCAGTACTTC,CAWSVWGRSYEQYF,NA,NA,TRBJ2-7,TRBV30
TGTGCCAGCAGCCTTCTGACATGGGACAGTTCACCCCTCCACTTT,CASSLLTWDSSPLHF,TRBD1,NA,TRBJ1-6,TRBV3-1/TRBV3-2
TGTGCCAGCAGCCAAGGGAGGCCCTATGGCTACACCTTC,CASSQGRPYGYTF,NA,NA,TRBJ1-2,TRBV14
TGTGCCAGTAGCATTGAGGAAACCTACAATGAGCAGTTCTTC,CASSIEETYNEQFF,NA,once,TRBJ2-1,TRBV19
TGCGCCAGCAGTGCCCCTTCGGGGGCCTCCGGGGAGCTGTTTTTT,CASSAPSGASGELFF,NA,NA,TRBJ2-2,TRBV10-2
TGCGCCAGCAGCCCCCGGACAGGGGGGATGAATCAGCCCCAGCATTTT,CASSPRTGGMNQPQHF,TRBD1,NA,TRBJ1-5,TRBV4-1
TGTGCCAGCAGCTTAGATAACCTAGCGGACGAGCAGTACTTC,CASSLDNLADEQYF,TRBD2,NA,TRBJ2-7,TRBV11-2
TGTGCCTGGAGTGTTGGGAATTTTAACTATGGCTACACCTTC,CAWSVGNFNYGYTF,NA,NA,TRBJ1-2,TRBV30
TGTGCCAGCAGTCCTCCGGGTAGGACGGTTGAAGCTTTCTTT,CASSPPGRTVEAFF,NA,NA,TRBJ1-1,TRBV6-5
TGTGCCATCAGTGACGGCAGAGAGGAAAAACTGTTTTTT,CAISDGREEKLFF,NA,NA,TRBJ1-4,TRBV10-3
TGTGCCAGCGACCACAGGAATAGCAATCAGCCCCAGCATTTT,CASDHRNSNQPQHF,NA,NA,TRBJ1-5,TRBV19
TGTGCCAGCTCACCCCCTTTATTCTACACCGGGACTAGCGGCCAAAACATTCAGTACTTC,CASSPPLFYTGTSGQNIQYF,TRBD2,once,TRBJ2-4,TRBV18